Sequencing of this T cell receptor beta chain was carried out in a study of blood T cell repertoires in COVID-19. As handled by the study authors: Amplification of reference gene primers provided the estimated nucleated cell counts. The method was immunoSEQ multiplex PCR; TCRdb's version includes in-frame clones alone and lacks a portion of them. V, J and clone size are those of that table, while D and trimming were read from the DNA. The sample lists 18,000 or so clones; around 77% were seen once. V lost 1 base and J lost 10, with 17 bases in between. From germline, CDR1 is SGHDT and CDR2 YYEEEE. This CDR3 comprises 15 residues. This clone was recorded only once.

Sequenced: peripheral blood. This clonotype originated in a man between 70 and 80 years old with COVID-19, enrolled during active disease. The chain employs TRBV5-6 and TRBJ1-4; D is perhaps TRBD1 (5 bases). The CDR3 reads CASSLNRASRGKLFF. CDR3 DNA sequence: TGTGCCAGCAGCTTGAATCGCGCCTCAAGGGGAAAACTGTTTTTT.